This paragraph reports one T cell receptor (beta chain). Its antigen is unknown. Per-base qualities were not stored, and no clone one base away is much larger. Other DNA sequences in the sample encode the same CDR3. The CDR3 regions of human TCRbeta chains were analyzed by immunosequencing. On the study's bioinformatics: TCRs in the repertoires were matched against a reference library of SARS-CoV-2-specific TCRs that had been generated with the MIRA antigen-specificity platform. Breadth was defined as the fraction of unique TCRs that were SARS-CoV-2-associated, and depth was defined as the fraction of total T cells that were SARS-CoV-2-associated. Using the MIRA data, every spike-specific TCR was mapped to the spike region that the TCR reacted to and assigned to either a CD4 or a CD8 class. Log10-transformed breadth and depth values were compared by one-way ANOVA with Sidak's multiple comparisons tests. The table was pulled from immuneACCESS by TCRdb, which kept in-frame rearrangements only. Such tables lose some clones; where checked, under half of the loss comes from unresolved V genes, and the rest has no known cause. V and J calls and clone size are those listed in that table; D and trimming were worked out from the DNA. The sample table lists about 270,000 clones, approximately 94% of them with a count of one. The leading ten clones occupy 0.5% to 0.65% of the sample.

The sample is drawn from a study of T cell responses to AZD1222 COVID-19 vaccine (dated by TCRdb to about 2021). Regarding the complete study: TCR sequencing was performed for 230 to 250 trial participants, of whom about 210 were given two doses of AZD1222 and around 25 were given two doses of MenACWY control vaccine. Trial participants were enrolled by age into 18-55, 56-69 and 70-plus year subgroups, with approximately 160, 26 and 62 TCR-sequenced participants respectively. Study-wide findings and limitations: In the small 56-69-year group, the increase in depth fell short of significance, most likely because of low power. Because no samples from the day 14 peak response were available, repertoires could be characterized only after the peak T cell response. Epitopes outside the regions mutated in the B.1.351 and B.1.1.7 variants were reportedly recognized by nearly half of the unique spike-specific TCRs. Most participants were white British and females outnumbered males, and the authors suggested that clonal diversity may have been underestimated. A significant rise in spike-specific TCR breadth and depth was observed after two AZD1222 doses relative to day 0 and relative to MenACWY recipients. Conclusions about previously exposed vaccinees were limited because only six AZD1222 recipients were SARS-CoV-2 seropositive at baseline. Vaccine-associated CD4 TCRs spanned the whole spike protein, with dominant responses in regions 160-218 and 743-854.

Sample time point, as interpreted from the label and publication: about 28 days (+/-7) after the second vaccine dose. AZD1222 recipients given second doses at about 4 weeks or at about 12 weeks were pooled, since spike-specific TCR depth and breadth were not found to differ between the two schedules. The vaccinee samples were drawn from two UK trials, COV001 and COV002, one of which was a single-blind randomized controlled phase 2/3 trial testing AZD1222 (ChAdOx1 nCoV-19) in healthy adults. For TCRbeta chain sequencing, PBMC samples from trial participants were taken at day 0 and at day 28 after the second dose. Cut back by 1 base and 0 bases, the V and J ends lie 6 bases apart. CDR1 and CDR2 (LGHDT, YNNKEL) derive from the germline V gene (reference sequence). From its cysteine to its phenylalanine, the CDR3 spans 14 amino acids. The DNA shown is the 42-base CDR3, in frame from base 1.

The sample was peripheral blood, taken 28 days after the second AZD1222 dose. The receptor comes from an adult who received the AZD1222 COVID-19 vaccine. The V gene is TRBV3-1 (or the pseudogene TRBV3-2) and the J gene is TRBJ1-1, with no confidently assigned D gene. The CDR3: CASSQVGVNTEAFF. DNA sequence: TGTGCCAGCAGCCAAGTTGGGGTGAACACTGAAGCTTTCTTT.